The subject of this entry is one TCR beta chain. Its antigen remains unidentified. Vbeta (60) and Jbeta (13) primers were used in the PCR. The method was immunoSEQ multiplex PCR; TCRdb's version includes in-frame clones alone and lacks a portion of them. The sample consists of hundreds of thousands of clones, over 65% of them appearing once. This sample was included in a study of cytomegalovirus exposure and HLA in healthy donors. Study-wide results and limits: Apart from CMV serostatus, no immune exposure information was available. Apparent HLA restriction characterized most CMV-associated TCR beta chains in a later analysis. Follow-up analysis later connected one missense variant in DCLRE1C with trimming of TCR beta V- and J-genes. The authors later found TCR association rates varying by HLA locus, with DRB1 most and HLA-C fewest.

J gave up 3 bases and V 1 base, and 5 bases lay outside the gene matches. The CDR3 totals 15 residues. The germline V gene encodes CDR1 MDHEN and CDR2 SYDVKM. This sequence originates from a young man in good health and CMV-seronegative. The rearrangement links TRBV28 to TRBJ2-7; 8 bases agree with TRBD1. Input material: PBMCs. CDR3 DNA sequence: TGTGCCAGCAGTTTATCCGGGACAGGTTTCTACGAGCAGTACTTC. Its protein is CASSLSGTGFYEQYF.